This T cell receptor (beta chain) originates from a study of blood T cell repertoires in COVID-19. Whole-study context: Acute and convalescent COVID-19 specimens originated in the United States, Italy and Spain.

The germline V gene has CDR1 ENHRY and CDR2 SYGVKD. The CDR3 totals 11 residues. Trimming removed 5 bases at V and 10 bases at J, with 9 bases between. Clones were read by immunoSEQ multiplex PCR, and TCRdb kept only the in-frame ones, dropping some. Altogether approximately 160,000 clones are present, 70% to 90% being singletons, with the ten largest covering 0.58%. Sequenced material: peripheral blood. This clonotype was sampled from a man aged 55 to 70 with COVID-19, enrolled during active disease. The J gene is TRBJ2-1, the V gene TRBV10-3; possibly TRBD1 for D (6 bases). CDR3 region: CAISTGMEQFF. CDR3 coding DNA: TGTGCCATCAGTACAGGGATGGAGCAGTTCTTC.